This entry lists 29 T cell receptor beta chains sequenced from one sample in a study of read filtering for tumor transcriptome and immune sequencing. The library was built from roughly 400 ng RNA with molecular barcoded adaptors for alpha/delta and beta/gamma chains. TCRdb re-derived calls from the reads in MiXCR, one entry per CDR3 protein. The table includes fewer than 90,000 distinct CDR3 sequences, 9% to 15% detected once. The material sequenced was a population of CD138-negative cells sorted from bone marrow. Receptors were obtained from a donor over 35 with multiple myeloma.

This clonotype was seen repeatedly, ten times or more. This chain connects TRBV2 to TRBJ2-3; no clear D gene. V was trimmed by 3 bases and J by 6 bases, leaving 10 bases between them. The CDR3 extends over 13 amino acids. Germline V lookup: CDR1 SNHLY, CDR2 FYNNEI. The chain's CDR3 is CASSDQRYDTQYF. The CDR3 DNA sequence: TGTGCCAGCAGTGACCAACGGTACGATACGCAGTATTTT.

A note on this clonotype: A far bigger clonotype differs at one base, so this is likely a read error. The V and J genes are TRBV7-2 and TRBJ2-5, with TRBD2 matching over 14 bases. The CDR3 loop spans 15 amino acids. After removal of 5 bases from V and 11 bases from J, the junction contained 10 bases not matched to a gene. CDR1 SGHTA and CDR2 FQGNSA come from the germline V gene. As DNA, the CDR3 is TGTGCCAGCAGCGGGACTAGCGGGAGCTTGAATGAGCAGTACTTC. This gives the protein CASSGTSGSLNEQYF.

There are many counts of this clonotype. The CDR3 nucleotides are TGTGCCAGCCAGGGAGTCGGGGAGCTGTTTTTT. Residues: CASQGVGELFF. The V and J genes are TRBV27 and TRBJ2-2; D might be TRBD1 or TRBD2, each matching 5 bases. CDR3 length: 11 residues. Germline CDR1 is MNHEY and CDR2 is SMNVEV (reference sequence). The V end was cut by 8 bases, the J end by 7 bases, with 8 bases between.

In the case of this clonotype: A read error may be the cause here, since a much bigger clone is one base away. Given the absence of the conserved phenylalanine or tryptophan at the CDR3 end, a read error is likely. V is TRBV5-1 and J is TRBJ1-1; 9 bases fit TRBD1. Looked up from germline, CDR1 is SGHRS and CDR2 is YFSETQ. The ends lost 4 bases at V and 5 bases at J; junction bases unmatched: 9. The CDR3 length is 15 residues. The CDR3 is CASSPQTGGGTEAFS. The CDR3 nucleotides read TGCGCCAGCAGCCCCCAGACAGGGGGGGGTACTGAAGCTTTCTCT.

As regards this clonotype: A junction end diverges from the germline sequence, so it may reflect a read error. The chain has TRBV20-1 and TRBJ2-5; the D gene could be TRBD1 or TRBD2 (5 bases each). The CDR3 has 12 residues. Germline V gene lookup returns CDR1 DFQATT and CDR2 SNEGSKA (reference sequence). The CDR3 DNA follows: TGCAATGCTAAACGTGGGGGAGAGACCCAGTACTTC. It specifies CNAKRGGETQYF.

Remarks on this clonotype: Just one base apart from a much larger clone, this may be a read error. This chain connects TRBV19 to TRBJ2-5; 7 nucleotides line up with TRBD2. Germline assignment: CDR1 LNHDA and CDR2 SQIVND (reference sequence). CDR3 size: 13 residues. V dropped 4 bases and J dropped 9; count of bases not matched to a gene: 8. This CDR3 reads CASSTGLPEAQYF. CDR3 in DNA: TGTGCCAGTAGTACGGGACTACCGGAGGCCCAGTACTTC.

The CDR3 loop reads CASSSPSGGVGGELFF. The CDR3, as DNA: TGTGCCAGCAGTTCCCCGAGCGGGGGGGTAGGCGGGGAGCTGTTTTTT. The chain is built from TRBV2 and TRBJ2-2, with 10 bases fitting TRBD2. Germline assignment: CDR1 SNHLY and CDR2 FYNNEI. V was pared by 5 bases and J by 7 bases, with 10 bases of the junction left unmatched. The CDR3 extends over 16 amino acids.

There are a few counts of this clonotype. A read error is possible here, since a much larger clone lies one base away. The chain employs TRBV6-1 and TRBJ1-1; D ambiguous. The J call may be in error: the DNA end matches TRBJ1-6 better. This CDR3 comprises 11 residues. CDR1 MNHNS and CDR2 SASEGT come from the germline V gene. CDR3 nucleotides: TGTGCCAGCAGTGGATCCCTGGGCCTCCACTTT. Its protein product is CASSGSLGLHF.

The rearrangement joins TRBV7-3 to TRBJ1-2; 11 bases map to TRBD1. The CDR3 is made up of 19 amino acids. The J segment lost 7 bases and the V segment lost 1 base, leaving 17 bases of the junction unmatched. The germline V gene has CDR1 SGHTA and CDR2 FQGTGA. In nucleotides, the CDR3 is TGTGCCAGCAGCTTAAAAGGAGGCGGTTGGACAGGGGGCGCTTTTGGCTACACCTTC. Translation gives CASSLKGGGWTGGAFGYTF.

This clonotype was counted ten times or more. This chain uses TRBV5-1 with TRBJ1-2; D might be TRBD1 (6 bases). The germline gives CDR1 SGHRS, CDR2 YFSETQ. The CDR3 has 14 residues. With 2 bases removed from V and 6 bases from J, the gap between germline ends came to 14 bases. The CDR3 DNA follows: TGCGCCAGCAGCTTACCACAGGGAGAGGATGGCTACACCTTC. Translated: CASSLPQGEDGYTF.

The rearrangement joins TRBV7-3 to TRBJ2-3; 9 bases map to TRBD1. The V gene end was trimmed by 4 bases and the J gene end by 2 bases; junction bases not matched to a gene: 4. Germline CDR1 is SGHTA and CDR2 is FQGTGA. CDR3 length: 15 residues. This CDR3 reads CASSSGQGLTDTQYF. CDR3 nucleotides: TGTGCCAGCAGCTCCGGACAGGGGCTCACAGATACGCAGTATTTT.

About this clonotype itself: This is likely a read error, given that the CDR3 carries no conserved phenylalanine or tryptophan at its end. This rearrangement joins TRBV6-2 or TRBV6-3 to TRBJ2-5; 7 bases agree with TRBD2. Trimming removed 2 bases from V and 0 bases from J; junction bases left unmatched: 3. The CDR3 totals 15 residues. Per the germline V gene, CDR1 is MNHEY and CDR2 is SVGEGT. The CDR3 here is CASSYSREDQETQYL. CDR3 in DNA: TGTGCCAGCAGTTACAGCCGGGAGGACCAAGAGACCCAGTACCTC.

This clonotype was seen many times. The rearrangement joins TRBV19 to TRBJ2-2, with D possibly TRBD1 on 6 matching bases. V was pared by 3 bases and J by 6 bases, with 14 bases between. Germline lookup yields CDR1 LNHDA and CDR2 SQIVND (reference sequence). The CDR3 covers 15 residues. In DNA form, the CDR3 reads TGTGCCAGTAGTATCCTCGGGACAACGTCCGGGGAGCTGTTTTTT. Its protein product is CASSILGTTSGELFF.

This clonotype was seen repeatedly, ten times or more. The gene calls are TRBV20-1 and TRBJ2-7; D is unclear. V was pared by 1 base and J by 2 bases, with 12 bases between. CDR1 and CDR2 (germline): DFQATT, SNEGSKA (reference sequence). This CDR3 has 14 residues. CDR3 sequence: CSARGLVTTYEQYF. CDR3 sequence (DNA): TGCAGTGCTAGAGGCTTGGTCACCACCTACGAGCAGTACTTC.

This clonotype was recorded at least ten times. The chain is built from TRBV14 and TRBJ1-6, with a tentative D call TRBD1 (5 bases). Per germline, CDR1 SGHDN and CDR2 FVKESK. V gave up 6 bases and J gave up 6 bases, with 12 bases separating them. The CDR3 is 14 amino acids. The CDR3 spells CASSHRGLNSPLHF. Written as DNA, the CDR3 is TGTGCCAGCAGTCATCGGGGCCTTAATTCACCCCTCCACTTT.

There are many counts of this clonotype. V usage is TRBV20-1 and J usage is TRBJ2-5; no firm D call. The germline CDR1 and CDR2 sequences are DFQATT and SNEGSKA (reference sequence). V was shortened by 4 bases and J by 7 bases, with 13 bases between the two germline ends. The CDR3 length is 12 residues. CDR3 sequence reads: CSATRSRGTQYF. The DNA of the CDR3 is TGCAGTGCTACCCGCTCCCGCGGGACCCAGTACTTC.

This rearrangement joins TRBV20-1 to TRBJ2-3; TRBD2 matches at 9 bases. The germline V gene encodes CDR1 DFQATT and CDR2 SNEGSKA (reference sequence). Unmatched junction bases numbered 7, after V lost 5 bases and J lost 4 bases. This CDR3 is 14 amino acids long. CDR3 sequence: CSAPPAGGPDTQYF. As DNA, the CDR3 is TGCAGTGCTCCCCCCGCGGGAGGGCCAGATACGCAGTATTTT.

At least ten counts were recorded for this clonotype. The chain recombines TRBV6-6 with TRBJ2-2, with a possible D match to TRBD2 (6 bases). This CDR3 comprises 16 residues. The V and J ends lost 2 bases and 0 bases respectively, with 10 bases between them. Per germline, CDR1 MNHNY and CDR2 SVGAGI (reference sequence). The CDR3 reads CASSYLGLTNTGELFF. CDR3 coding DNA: TGTGCCAGCAGTTACCTCGGACTAACGAACACCGGGGAGCTGTTTTTT.

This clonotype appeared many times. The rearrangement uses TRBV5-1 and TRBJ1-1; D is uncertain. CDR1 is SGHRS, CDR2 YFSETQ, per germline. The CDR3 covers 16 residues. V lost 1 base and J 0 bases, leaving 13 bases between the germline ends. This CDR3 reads CASSLTSVGLNTEAFF. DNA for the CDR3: TGCGCCAGCAGCTTGACCTCCGTGGGATTGAACACTGAAGCTTTCTTT.

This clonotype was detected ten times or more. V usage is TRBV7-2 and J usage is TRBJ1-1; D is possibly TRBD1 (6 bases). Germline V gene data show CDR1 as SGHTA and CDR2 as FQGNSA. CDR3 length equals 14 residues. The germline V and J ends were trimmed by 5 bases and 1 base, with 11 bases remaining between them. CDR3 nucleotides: TGTGCCAGCAGCCCGGGACAATGGAACACTGAAGCTTTCTTT. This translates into CASSPGQWNTEAFF.

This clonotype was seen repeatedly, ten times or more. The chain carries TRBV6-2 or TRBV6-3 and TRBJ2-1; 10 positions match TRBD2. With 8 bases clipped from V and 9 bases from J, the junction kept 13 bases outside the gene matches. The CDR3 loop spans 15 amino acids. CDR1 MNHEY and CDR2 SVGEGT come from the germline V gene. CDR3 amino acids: CASLGLAGEVGEQFF. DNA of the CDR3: TGTGCCAGCCTTGGTCTAGCGGGAGAAGTGGGTGAGCAGTTCTTC.

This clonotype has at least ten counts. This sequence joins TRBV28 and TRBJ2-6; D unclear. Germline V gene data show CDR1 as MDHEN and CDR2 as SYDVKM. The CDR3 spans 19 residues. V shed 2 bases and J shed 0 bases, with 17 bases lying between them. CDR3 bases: TGTGCCAGCAGTTTACCCTCGGCAGGAACCAGCTCTGGGGCCAACGTCCTGACTTTC. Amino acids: CASSLPSAGTSSGANVLTF. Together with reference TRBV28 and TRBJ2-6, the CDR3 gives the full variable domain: DVKVTQSSRYLVKRTGEKVFLECVQDMDHENMFWYRQDPGLGLRLIYFSYDVKMKEKGDIPEGYSVSREKKERFSLILESASTNQTSMYLCASSLPSAGTSSGANVLTFGAGSRLTVL.

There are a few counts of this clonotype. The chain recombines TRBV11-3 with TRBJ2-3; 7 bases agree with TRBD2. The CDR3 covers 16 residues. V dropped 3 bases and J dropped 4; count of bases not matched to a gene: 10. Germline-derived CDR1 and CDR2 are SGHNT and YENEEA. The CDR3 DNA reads TGTGCCAGCAGCTTGAGGACTAGTAATTTCCCAGATACGCAGTATTTT. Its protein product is CASSLRTSNFPDTQYF.

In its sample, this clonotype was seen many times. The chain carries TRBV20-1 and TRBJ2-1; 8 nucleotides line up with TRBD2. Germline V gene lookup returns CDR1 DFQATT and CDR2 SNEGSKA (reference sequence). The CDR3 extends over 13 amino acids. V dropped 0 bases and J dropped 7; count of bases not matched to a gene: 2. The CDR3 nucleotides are TGCAGTGCTAGAGAACTAGCGGAAAATGAGCAGTTCTTC. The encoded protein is CSARELAENEQFF.

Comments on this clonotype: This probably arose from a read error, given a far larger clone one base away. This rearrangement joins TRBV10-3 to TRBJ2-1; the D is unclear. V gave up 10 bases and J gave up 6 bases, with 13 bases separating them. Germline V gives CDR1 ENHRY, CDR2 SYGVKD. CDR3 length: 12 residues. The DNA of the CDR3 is TGTGCCAGCAGGTCAGCGAGCAATGAGCAGTTCTTC. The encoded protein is CASRSASNEQFF.

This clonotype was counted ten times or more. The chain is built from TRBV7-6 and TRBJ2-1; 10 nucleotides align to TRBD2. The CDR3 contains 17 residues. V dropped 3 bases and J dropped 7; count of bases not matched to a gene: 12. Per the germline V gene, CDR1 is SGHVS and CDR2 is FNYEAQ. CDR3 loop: CASSFQLAGRKGNEQFF. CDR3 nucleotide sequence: TGTGCCAGCAGCTTTCAACTAGCGGGACGGAAGGGGAATGAGCAGTTCTTC.

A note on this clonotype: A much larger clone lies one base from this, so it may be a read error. The CDR3 coding sequence is TGTGCCAGCATTAACACATGGGGAGAGGCCCAGTACTTC. This encodes CASINTWGEAQYF. The J gene is TRBJ2-5, the V gene TRBV7-9; D may be TRBD2 (5 bases). The CDR3 totals 13 residues. The germline V gene has CDR1 SEHNR and CDR2 FQNEAQ (reference sequence).

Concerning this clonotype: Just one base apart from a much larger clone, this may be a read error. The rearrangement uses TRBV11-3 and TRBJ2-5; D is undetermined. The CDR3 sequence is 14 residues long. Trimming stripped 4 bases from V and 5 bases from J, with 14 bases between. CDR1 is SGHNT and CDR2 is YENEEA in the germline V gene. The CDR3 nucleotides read TGTGCCAGCAGCTCAGTGGCCGGAGCGGAGACCCAGTACTTC. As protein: CASSSVAGAETQYF.

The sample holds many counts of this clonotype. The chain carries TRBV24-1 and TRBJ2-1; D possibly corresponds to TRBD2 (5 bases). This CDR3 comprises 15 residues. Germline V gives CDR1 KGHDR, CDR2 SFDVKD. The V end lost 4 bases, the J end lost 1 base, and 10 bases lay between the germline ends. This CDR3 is CATSDRAVSYNEQFF. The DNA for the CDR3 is TGTGCCACCAGTGACCGAGCGGTTTCCTACAATGAGCAGTTCTTC.